This entry describes one T cell receptor beta chain. As originally analysed: Reference gene primer amplification yielded estimated nucleated cell counts. TCRdb's table, derived via immunoSEQ multiplex PCR, lists solely in-frame clones and lacks some. V, J and clone size are taken as reported in that table, and D and trimming were inferred from the DNA itself. The repertoire includes around 250,000 clones, around 82% of them detected once, and around 5.4% sits in the top ten. These data come from a study of blood T cell repertoires in COVID-19. For the study at large: Specimens from acute and convalescent COVID-19 originated in the United States, Italy and Spain. In each case, the material was cDNA or gDNA derived from T cells, B-cell-depleted T cells, or PBMCs.

The sample comprised peripheral blood. This sequence originates from an elderly man with acute or convalescent COVID-19.

CDR3 region: CATSRDPLAGGHTGELFF. The CDR3 bases are TGTGCCACCAGCAGAGATCCCTTGGCGGGGGGGCATACCGGGGAGCTGTTTTTT. This chain uses TRBV15 with TRBJ2-2, with 9 bases identical to TRBD2. CDR1 is LNHNV, CDR2 YYDKDF, per germline (reference sequence). The CDR3 extends over 18 amino acids. J gave up 5 bases and V 0 bases, and 10 bases lay outside the gene matches.